Below, 19 T cell receptor beta chains from the same sample are listed, as sequenced in a study of shared clonotypes between healthy human individuals. The table came from immunoSEQ multiplex PCR; TCRdb's copy has only in-frame clones and leaves some out. The data hold roughly 480,000 clones, with roughly 85% observed a single time. The sequenced material came from PBMCs. The receptor source for this set is a woman aged 40 to 50 in good health. Some clones in this sample may be carry-over from other donors' samples.

The chain links TRBV18 to TRBJ2-7; 13 bases line up with TRBD2. Germline V CDR1 and CDR2: KGHSH, LQKENI. The junction had 2 bases not matched to a gene; V was cut back by 4 bases and J by 2 bases. The length of the CDR3 is 15 residues. CDR3 residues: CASSQGTSGTYEQYF. Written as DNA, the CDR3 is TGTGCCAGCTCACAGGGGACTAGCGGGACCTACGAGCAGTACTTC.

The chain combines TRBV29-1 with TRBJ2-3; 9 nucleotides line up with TRBD2. The V segment lost 5 bases and the J segment 3 bases; nucleotides outside the gene matches: 6. There are 14 residues in the CDR3. Looked up from germline, CDR1 is SQVTM and CDR2 is ANQGSEA. CDR3 DNA sequence: TGCAGCGTTCGGACTAGCGATCTGACAGATACGCAGTATTTT. It translates to CSVRTSDLTDTQYF.

The chain combines TRBV30 with TRBJ2-7, with 8 bases identical to TRBD2. Looked up from germline, CDR1 is GTSNPN and CDR2 is SVGIG (reference sequence). The V and J ends lost 0 bases and 9 bases, in that order; junction bases with no gene match: 10. The CDR3 has 14 residues. The CDR3 bases are TGTGCCTGGAGTGTTGGTCTAGCGGGTGTTGTGCAGTACTTC. Its translation is CAWSVGLAGVVQYF.

The chain couples TRBV5-1 to TRBJ1-4, with a tentative D call TRBD1 (5 bases). The length of the CDR3 is 16 residues. The V and J ends lost 4 bases and 5 bases respectively, with 18 bases between them. Per the germline V gene, CDR1 is SGHRS and CDR2 is YFSETQ. The CDR3 spells CASSPQEGKPNEKLFF. CDR3 DNA: TGCGCCAGCAGCCCACAAGAGGGGAAGCCCAATGAAAAACTGTTTTTT.

This chain links TRBV25-1 with TRBJ1-1, with 7 bases that match TRBD1. J was trimmed by 0 bases and V by 6 bases; bases with no gene match: 16. The length of the CDR3 is 18 residues. In germline, CDR1 is MGHDK, CDR2 SYGVNS. The CDR3, as DNA: TGTGCCAGCAGGAGGACGCGGGGAGGGGGCTATATGAACACTGAAGCTTTCTTT. Its protein is CASRRTRGGGYMNTEAFF.

The chain carries TRBV18 and TRBJ2-7, with unresolved D. V lost 2 bases and J lost 0, with 8 bases in between. Germline CDR1 reads KGHSH; CDR2 reads LQKENI. The CDR3 runs 14 residues. CDR3 loop: CASSPYSDSYEQYF. In nucleotides, the CDR3 is TGTGCCAGCTCACCATACTCGGACTCCTACGAGCAGTACTTC.

For this clone: This clone may be a read error of a much larger clone one base away. Other DNA sequences in this sample translate to the same CDR3. In DNA, the CDR3 is TGCAGCGTTGTGCGGCGGGGGGCTGATACGCAGTATTTT. As protein: CSVVRRGADTQYF. The rearrangement links TRBV29-1 to TRBJ2-3; the match to TRBD2 covers 8 bases. Germline assignment: CDR1 SQVTM and CDR2 ANQGSEA. The CDR3 runs to 13 residues. Trimming took 4 bases from V and 6 from J; bases not matched to a gene: 6.

J is TRBJ2-5 and V is TRBV4-1, with 7 bases that match TRBD2. J lost 4 bases, V lost 2 bases, and 4 bases had no gene match. CDR3 size: 14 residues. CDR1 MGHRA and CDR2 YSYEKL come from the germline V gene. The CDR3 sequence is CASSQQTSRETQYF. The CDR3 region has the DNA TGCGCCAGCAGCCAACAGACTAGCAGAGAGACCCAGTACTTC.

The chain couples TRBV13 to TRBJ2-1; 12 nucleotides line up with TRBD1. The trim removed 4 bases at V and 7 bases at J, leaving 5 bases unmatched. Germline CDR1 reads PRHDT; CDR2 reads FYEKMQ (reference sequence). The CDR3 has 15 amino acids. In DNA, the CDR3 is TGTGCCAGCAGCTGGGACAGGGGGCGCAGGAATGAGCAGTTCTTC. Protein product: CASSWDRGRRNEQFF.

This chain links TRBV10-3 with TRBJ1-2, with D uncertain. CDR1 is ENHRY, CDR2 SYGVKD, per germline. V was pared by 8 bases and J by 3 bases, with 10 bases between. The CDR3 runs to 12 residues. The CDR3 is CAIGPGDYGYTF. CDR3 nucleotides: TGTGCCATCGGCCCCGGGGACTATGGCTACACCTTC.

The gene calls are TRBV11-2 and TRBJ2-7; 8 positions agree with TRBD1. The germline CDR1 and CDR2 sequences are SGHAT and FQNNGV. The ends lost 5 bases at V and 3 bases at J; junction bases unmatched: 3. The CDR3 runs to 13 residues. This chain's CDR3 is CASSKGQDYEQYF. Written as DNA, the CDR3 is TGTGCCAGCAGCAAGGGACAGGACTACGAGCAGTACTTC.

The J gene is TRBJ1-5, the V gene TRBV27; no firm D call. The CDR3 has 14 residues. The ends were cut back, 3 bases at V and 0 bases at J, with 6 bases in the middle. Germline assignment: CDR1 MNHEY and CDR2 SMNVEV (reference sequence). This chain's CDR3 is CASSFSGSNQPQHF. The CDR3 DNA reads TGTGCCAGCAGTTTTTCGGGTAGCAATCAGCCCCAGCATTTT.

This clone has a single count. J is TRBJ1-5 and V is TRBV27, with D unclear. V lost 2 bases and J 0 bases, leaving 2 bases between the germline ends. The germline gives CDR1 MNHEY, CDR2 SMNVEV (reference sequence). The CDR3 extends over 13 amino acids. The CDR3 DNA reads TGTGCCAGCAGTTTAGATAGCAATCAGCCCCAGCATTTT. Amino acids: CASSLDSNQPQHF.

The chain carries TRBV27 and TRBJ1-4; a possible D gene is TRBD1 (6 bases). This CDR3 contains 15 residues. CDR1 MNHEY and CDR2 SMNVEV come from the germline V gene (reference sequence). V lost 8 bases and J 0 bases, leaving 13 bases between the germline ends. The CDR3 region is CASLRTAATNEKLFF. In DNA form, the CDR3 reads TGTGCCAGCCTACGGACAGCCGCAACTAATGAAAAACTGTTTTTT.

In the case of this clone: The sample has other DNA sequences that encode this CDR3 too. The rearrangement joins TRBV2 to TRBJ1-2; a possible D gene is TRBD1 (5 bases). This CDR3 has 13 amino acids. Per germline, CDR1 SNHLY and CDR2 FYNNEI. V lost 6 bases to trimming and J lost 2 bases, with 10 bases between them. The CDR3 DNA sequence: TGTGCCAGCAGATTAGACAGAAACTATGGCTACACCTTC. Protein sequence: CASRLDRNYGYTF.

This clone has a single count. The chain uses TRBV5-5 and TRBJ2-7, with D unresolved. V gave up 1 base and J gave up 6 bases, with 14 bases separating them. The V gene's germline CDR1 is SGHKS and CDR2 YYEKEE (reference sequence). CDR3 length equals 14 residues. In DNA, the CDR3 is TGTGCCAGCAGCTTGAGGCTAGTTTCGGGCGAGCAGTACTTC. Translation: CASSLRLVSGEQYF.

The J gene is TRBJ2-1, the V gene TRBV6-6; TRBD1 or TRBD2 may be the D gene (5 bases each). The germline V gene has CDR1 MNHNY and CDR2 SVGAGI (reference sequence). V was shortened by 6 bases and J by 13 bases, with 13 bases between the two germline ends. The length of the CDR3 is 11 residues. CDR3 sequence reads: CASRFSGTQFF. CDR3 in DNA: TGTGCCAGCAGATTCTCCGGGACCCAGTTCTTC.

The CDR3 sequence is CASSYAGQGTEKLFF. The CDR3, as DNA: TGTGCCAGCAGTTACGCAGGACAGGGGACAGAAAAACTGTTTTTT. The rearrangement joins TRBV6-5 to TRBJ1-4; 9 bases align to TRBD1. V gave up 2 bases and J gave up 8 bases; unmatched junction bases: 6. The CDR3 runs 15 residues. The germline gives CDR1 MNHEY, CDR2 SVGAGI.

The rearrangement uses TRBV7-9 and TRBJ1-1; 7 bases align to TRBD1. This CDR3 region has 12 residues. Per the germline V gene, CDR1 is SEHNR and CDR2 is FQNEAQ (reference sequence). Trimming removed 1 base from V and 11 bases from J; junction bases left unmatched: 4. The CDR3 loop is CASSLETGSAFF. CDR3 nucleotide sequence: TGTGCCAGCAGCTTAGAGACAGGGTCGGCTTTCTTT.